This entry concerns a single T cell receptor (beta chain). Its antigen is undetermined. Assay: immunoSEQ multiplex PCR; the TCRdb copy retains only in-frame clones and omits some. The sample contains about 53,000 clones, over 90% of which appear only once. Time point given: new active TB diagnosis, blood taken before or within 7 days of starting treatment. This entry belongs to a study of T cells in tuberculosis. On the study more broadly: A South African cohort included IGRA-negative adolescents, latently infected IGRA-positive adolescents and adults with active tuberculosis.

Study-wide points: Active tuberculosis TCR-alpha repertoires lay closer to GMM-specific TCRs than IGRA-negative controls, suggesting clonal expansion.

This CDR3 region has 13 residues. Germline CDR1 is SGHTA and CDR2 is FQGNSA. Trimming pared 5 bases from V and 2 bases from J, leaving 6 bases between. The chain uses TRBV7-2 and TRBJ1-4; D is undetermined. This TCR came from an adult with tuberculosis. Source: PBMCs, taken at tuberculosis diagnosis. CDR3 coding DNA: TGTGCCAGCAGCCGGAGGACTAATGAAAAACTGTTTTTT. Translated, it gives CASSRRTNEKLFF.